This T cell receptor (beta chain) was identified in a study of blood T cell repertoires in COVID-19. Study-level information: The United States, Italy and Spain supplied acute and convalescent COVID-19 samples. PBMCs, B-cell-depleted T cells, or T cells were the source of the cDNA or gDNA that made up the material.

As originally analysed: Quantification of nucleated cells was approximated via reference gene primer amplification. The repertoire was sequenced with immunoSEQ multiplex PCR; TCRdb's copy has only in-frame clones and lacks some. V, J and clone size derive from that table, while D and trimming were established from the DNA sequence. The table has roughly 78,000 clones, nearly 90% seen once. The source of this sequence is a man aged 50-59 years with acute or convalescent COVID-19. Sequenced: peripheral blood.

The CDR3 DNA is TGTGCCTGGCGACAGGCCCCTAACTATGGCTACACCTTC. Protein product: CAWRQAPNYGYTF. The chain carries TRBV30 and TRBJ1-2, with D perhaps matching TRBD1 (6 bases). This CDR3 comprises 13 residues. V was shortened by 5 bases and J by 0 bases, with 10 bases between the two germline ends. Germline V gene data show CDR1 as GTSNPN and CDR2 as SVGIG (reference sequence).